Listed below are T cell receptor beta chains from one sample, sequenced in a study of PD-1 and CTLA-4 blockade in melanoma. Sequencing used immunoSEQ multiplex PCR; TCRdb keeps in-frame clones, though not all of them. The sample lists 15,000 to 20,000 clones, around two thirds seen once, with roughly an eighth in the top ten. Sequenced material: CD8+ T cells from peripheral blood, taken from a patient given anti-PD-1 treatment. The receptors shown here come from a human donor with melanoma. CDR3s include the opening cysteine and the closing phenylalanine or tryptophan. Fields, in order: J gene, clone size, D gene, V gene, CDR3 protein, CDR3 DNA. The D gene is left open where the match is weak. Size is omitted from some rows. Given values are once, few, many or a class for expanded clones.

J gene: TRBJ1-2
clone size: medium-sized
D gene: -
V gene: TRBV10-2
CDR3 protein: CASSVVKNDLYYGYTF
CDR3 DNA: TGCGCCAGCAGTGTAGTGAAGAATGATTTATACTATGGCTACACCTTC

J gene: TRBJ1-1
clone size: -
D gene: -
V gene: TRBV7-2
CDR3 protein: CASSVATPNTEAFF
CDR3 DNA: TGTGCCAGCAGCGTCGCCACACCGAACACTGAAGCTTTCTTT

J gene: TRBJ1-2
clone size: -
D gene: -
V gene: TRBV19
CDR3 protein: CASSIEVLGRARNGYTF
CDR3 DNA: TGTGCCAGTAGTATAGAGGTTTTGGGCAGGGCGAGAAATGGCTACACCTTC

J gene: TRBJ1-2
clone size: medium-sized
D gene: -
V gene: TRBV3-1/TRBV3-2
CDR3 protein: CASSQGAGGYTF
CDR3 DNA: TGTGCCAGCAGCCAGGGGGCGGGTGGCTACACCTTC

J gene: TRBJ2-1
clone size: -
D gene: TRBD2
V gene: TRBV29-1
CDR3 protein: CSVVGTSRTTNEQFF
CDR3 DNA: TGCAGCGTTGTGGGGACTAGCCGGACTACCAATGAGCAGTTCTTC

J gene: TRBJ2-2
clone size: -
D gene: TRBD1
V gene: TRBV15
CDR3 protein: CATSRTPRGTGNTGELFF
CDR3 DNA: TGTGCCACCAGCAGAACCCCTAGGGGGACAGGGAACACCGGGGAGCTGTTTTTT

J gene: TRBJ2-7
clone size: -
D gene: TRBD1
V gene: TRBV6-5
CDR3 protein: CASSQKTGIDEQYF
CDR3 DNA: TGTGCCAGCAGCCAGAAGACAGGGATCGACGAGCAGTACTTC

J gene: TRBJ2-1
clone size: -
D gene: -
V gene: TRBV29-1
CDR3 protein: CSVVGGVSYNEQFF
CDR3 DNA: TGCAGCGTTGTAGGCGGGGTGTCCTACAATGAGCAGTTCTTC

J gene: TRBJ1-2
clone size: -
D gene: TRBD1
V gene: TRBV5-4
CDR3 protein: CASSLGTGAYGYTF
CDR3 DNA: TGTGCCAGCAGCTTGGGGACAGGCGCCTATGGCTACACCTTC

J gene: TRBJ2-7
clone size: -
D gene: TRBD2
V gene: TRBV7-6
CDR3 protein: CASSLALSASGTPHEQYF
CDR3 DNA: TGTGCCAGCAGCTTAGCGCTTTCGGCTAGCGGGACTCCCCACGAGCAGTACTTC

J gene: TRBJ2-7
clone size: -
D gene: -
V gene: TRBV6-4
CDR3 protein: CASSDRGETSYEQYF
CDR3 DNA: TGTGCCAGCAGTGACCGAGGGGAGACAAGCTACGAGCAGTACTTC

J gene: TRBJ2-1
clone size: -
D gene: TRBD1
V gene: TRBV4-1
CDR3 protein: CASGRGDSSYNEQFF
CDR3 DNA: TGCGCCAGCGGAAGAGGGGACAGCTCCTACAATGAGCAGTTCTTC

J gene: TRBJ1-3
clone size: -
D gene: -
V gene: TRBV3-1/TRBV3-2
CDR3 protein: CASSSPGRLGNTIYF
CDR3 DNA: TGTGCCAGCAGCTCGCCGGGACGGCTGGGCAACACCATATATTTT

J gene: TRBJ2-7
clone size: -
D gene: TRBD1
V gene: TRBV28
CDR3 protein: CASSTTGNEQYF
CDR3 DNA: TGTGCCAGCAGCACGACAGGGAACGAGCAGTACTTC

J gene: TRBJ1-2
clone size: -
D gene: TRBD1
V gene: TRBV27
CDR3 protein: CASSLSGGPVLYGYTF
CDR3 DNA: TGTGCCAGCAGTTTATCAGGGGGCCCCGTCTTGTATGGCTACACCTTC

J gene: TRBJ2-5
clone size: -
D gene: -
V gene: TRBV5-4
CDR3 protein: CASSLGQLQETQYF
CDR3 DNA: TGTGCCAGCAGCCTGGGACAACTCCAAGAGACCCAGTACTTC

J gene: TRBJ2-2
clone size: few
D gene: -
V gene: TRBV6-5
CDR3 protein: CASSYGEGELFF
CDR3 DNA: TGTGCCAGCAGTTACGGGGAGGGGGAGCTGTTTTTT

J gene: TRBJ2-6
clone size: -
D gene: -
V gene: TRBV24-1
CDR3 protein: CATSDTWTAGSGANVLTF
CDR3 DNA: TGTGCCACCAGTGATACGTGGACAGCCGGCTCTGGGGCCAACGTCCTGACTTTC

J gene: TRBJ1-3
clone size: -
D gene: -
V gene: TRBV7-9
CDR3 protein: CASSASDGRPGNTIYF
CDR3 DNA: TGTGCCAGCAGCGCTAGTGATGGACGTCCTGGAAACACCATATATTTT

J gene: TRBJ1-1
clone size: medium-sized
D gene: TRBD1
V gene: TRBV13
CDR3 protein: CASRDSHMNTEAFF
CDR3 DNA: TGTGCCAGCCGGGACAGCCACATGAACACTGAAGCTTTCTTT

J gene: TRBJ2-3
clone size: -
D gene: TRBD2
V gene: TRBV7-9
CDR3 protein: CASSAGRDTARDTQYF
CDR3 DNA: TGTGCCAGCAGCGCCGGGAGGGACACCGCGAGAGATACGCAGTATTTT

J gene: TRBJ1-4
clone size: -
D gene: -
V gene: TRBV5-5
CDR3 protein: CASSATGYTNEKLFF
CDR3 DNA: TGTGCCAGCAGCGCAACAGGGTATACTAATGAAAAACTGTTTTTT

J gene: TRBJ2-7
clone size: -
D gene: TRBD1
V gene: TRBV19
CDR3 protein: CASSSTGTGSYEQYF
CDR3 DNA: TGTGCCAGTAGTAGCACCGGGACAGGCTCCTACGAGCAGTACTTC

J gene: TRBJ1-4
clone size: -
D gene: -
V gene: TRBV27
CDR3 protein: CASSSSTEKLFF
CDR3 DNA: TGTGCCAGCAGCTCGTCGACTGAAAAACTGTTTTTT

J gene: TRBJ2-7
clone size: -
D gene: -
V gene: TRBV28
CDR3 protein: CASSLYVGYEQYF
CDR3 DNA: TGTGCCAGCAGTTTATATGTCGGCTACGAGCAGTACTTC

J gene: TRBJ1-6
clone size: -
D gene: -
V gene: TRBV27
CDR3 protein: CASRPLGNSNSPLHF
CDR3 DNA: TGTGCCAGCAGGCCCTTGGGGAATTCCAATTCACCCCTCCACTTT

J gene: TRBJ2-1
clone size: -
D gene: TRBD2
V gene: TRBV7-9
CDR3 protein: CASRSGGLYNEQFF
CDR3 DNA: TGTGCCAGCAGATCGGGGGGACTGTACAATGAGCAGTTCTTC

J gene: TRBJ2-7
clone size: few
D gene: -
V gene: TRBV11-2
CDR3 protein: CASSLGPDYEQYF
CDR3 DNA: TGTGCCAGCAGCTTAGGCCCTGATTACGAGCAGTACTTC

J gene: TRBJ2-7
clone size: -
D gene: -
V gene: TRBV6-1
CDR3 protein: CASSERRGAGDEQYF
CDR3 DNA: TGTGCCAGCAGTGAAAGAAGGGGGGCAGGGGACGAGCAGTACTTC

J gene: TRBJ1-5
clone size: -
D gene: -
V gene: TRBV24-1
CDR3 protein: CATSDSFMRDQPQHF
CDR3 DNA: TGTGCCACCAGTGATTCATTCATGAGGGACCAGCCCCAGCATTTT

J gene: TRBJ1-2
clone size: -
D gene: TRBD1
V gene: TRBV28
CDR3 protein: CASRRDRGAGYTF
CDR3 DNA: TGTGCCAGCAGACGGGACAGGGGCGCAGGCTACACCTTC

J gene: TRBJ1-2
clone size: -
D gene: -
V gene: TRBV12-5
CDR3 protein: CASGLASASGYTF
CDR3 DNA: TGTGCTAGTGGTTTGGCTTCAGCAAGCGGCTACACCTTC

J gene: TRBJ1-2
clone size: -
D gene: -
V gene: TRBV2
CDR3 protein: CASSSWTGYTF
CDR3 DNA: TGTGCCAGCAGTTCTTGGACGGGCTACACCTTC

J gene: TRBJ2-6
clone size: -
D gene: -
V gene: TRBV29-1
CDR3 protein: CSVVDTASGANVLTF
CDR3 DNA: TGCAGCGTTGTCGACACGGCGTCTGGGGCCAACGTCCTGACTTTC

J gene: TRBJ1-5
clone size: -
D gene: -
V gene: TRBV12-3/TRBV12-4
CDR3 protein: CASSLGHQPQHF
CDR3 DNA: TGTGCCAGCAGTTTAGGTCATCAGCCCCAGCATTTT

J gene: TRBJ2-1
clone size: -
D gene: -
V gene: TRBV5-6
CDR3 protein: CASSLAANEQFF
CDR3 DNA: TGTGCCAGCAGCTTGGCGGCCAATGAGCAGTTCTTC

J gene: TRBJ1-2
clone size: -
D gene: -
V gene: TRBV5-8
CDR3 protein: CASSLAPYGYTF
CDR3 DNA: TGTGCCAGCAGCTTAGCTCCGTATGGCTACACCTTC

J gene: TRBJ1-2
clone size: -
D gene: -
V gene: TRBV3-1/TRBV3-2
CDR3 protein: CASSQTSADYGYTF
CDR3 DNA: TGTGCCAGCAGCCAAACGTCCGCGGATTACGGCTACACCTTC

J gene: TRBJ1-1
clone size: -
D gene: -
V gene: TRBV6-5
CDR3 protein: CASSTWVNTEAFF
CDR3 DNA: TGTGCCAGCAGTACGTGGGTGAACACTGAAGCTTTCTTT

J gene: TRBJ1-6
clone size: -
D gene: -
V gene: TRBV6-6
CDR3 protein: CASSYLRRLADSPLHF
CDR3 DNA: TGTGCCAGCAGTTACTTACGGCGTCTAGCGGATTCACCCCTCCACTTT

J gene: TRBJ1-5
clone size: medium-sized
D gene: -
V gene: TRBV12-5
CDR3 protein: CASGTEGINQPQHF
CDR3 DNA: TGTGCTAGTGGTACCGAGGGGATCAATCAGCCCCAGCATTTT

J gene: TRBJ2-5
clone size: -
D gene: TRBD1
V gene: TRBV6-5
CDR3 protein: CASRTGGQETQYF
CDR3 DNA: TGTGCCAGCAGGACAGGGGGGCAAGAGACCCAGTACTTC